This T cell receptor beta chain was sequenced in a study of a mutant IDH1 vaccine in newly diagnosed glioma. Sequenced by immunoSEQ multiplex PCR; TCRdb stores in-frame clones only, minus some. The sample lists tens of thousands of clones, 85% to 90% occurring once. Time point specified: week 5, during vaccination. Each dose of the vaccine consisted of 300 ug of mutant IDH1 20-mer peptide, with topical imiquimod. This CDR3 region has 12 residues. The V end lost 6 bases, the J end lost 4 bases, and 9 bases lay between the germline ends. Germline assignment: CDR1 SGHRS and CDR2 YFSETQ. A note on this clone: What it binds is not known.

This chain uses TRBV5-1 with TRBJ2-3; D gene unclear. The material sequenced was PBMCs, taken from a glioma patient whose treatment included an IDH1 peptide vaccine. The clonotype was recovered from a middle-aged woman with glioma. CDR3 region: CASTSSPDTQYF. CDR3 coding DNA: TGCGCCAGCACCAGCTCGCCAGATACGCAGTATTTT.